This T cell receptor (beta chain) is drawn from a study of blood T cell repertoires in COVID-19. With V trimmed by 5 bases and J by 6 bases, 4 bases remained unmatched. The CDR3 loop spans 14 amino acids. CDR1 and CDR2 (germline): SGHVS, FQNEAQ. In its sample, this clone was seen a few times. The protocol was immunoSEQ multiplex PCR, while the TCRdb copy is restricted to in-frame clones and leaves out a portion. Altogether tens of thousands of clones are present, about 81% being singletons, with the ten largest covering roughly 30%. This receptor was identified in a man between 60 and 70 years old with COVID-19, enrolled during active disease. The sequenced material came from peripheral blood. This chain links TRBV7-8 with TRBJ1-5, with 10 bases that match TRBD1. CDR3 loop: CASSPRDRGQPQHF. The CDR3 DNA follows: TGTGCCAGCAGCCCGCGGGACAGGGGTCAGCCCCAGCATTTT.